The 28 T cell receptor beta chains given below trace back to one sample, sequenced in a study of cytomegalovirus exposure and HLA in healthy donors. Use of 60 Vbeta and 13 Jbeta primers characterized the PCR. Generated by immunoSEQ multiplex PCR, the TCRdb table keeps only in-frame clones and is missing some. The table shows 150,000 to 200,000 clones, with about 90% occurring only once. Sequencing was done on a sample of PBMCs. The receptors come from a girl under two years old in good health and CMV-seronegative.

The chain recombines TRBV9 with TRBJ2-1, with 9 bases aligning to TRBD2. Germline CDR1 is SGDLS and CDR2 is YYNGEE. The CDR3 is made up of 16 amino acids. The junction had 4 bases not matched to a gene; V was cut back by 0 bases and J by 3 bases. The CDR3 spells CASSVASGGYYNEQFF. CDR3 nucleotide sequence: TGTGCCAGCAGCGTAGCCAGCGGGGGGTACTACAATGAGCAGTTCTTC.

This clone was observed a single time. V is TRBV9 and J is TRBJ1-2, with unresolved D. The V and J ends lost 0 bases and 4 bases respectively, with 10 bases between them. This CDR3 comprises 14 residues. Germline-derived CDR1 and CDR2 are SGDLS and YYNGEE. CDR3 DNA sequence: TGTGCCAGCAGCGTAGATGGCAGGATCTATGGCTACACCTTC. Its protein product is CASSVDGRIYGYTF.

The CDR3 loop reads CASSQTGGETEAFF. CDR3 sequence (DNA): TGTGCCAGCAGCCAAACAGGGGGCGAGACTGAAGCTTTCTTT. The chain carries TRBV5-4 and TRBJ1-1; 9 nucleotides align to TRBD1. The CDR3 is 14 residues long. Germline V CDR1 and CDR2: SGHNT, YYREEE (reference sequence). V lost 4 bases to trimming and J lost 5 bases; unmatched junction nucleotides: 6.

CDR3 residues: CASSVQGAARYEQYF. CDR3 in DNA: TGTGCCAGCAGCGTACAGGGGGCGGCGAGGTACGAGCAGTACTTC. The chain links TRBV5-6 to TRBJ2-7, with 9 bases aligning to TRBD1. The junction had 9 bases not matched to a gene; V was cut back by 4 bases and J by 4 bases. Germline CDR1 reads SGHDT; CDR2 reads YYEEEE. The CDR3 is 15 residues long.

The chain links TRBV7-9 to TRBJ2-7; 7 nucleotides align to TRBD2. With V trimmed by 1 base and J by 3 bases, 6 bases remained unmatched. The CDR3 runs 15 residues. CDR1 and CDR2 from the germline V gene are SEHNR and FQNEAQ (reference sequence). The CDR3 is CASSLDAGEGYEQYF. In nucleotides, the CDR3 is TGTGCCAGCAGCTTAGATGCTGGGGAGGGCTACGAGCAGTACTTC.

This chain connects TRBV7-2 to TRBJ1-4; D gene uncertain. The V end was cut by 2 bases, the J end by 8 bases, with 15 bases between. The germline V gene has CDR1 SGHTA and CDR2 FQGNSA. The CDR3 spans 15 residues. CDR3 sequence (DNA): TGTGCCAGCAGCTTAAGCTCGGGTACCAACGAAAAACTGTTTTTT. It encodes CASSLSSGTNEKLFF. Full variable domain (remainder filled in from reference TRBV7-2 and TRBJ1-4): GAGVSQSPSNKVTEKGKDVELRCDPISGHTALYWYRQSLGQGLEFLIYFQGNSAPDKSGLPSDRFSAERTGGSVSTLTIQRTQQEDSAVYLCASSLSSGTNEKLFFGSGTQLSVL.

The J gene is TRBJ1-2, the V gene TRBV4-1, with D possibly matching TRBD1 (5 bases). This CDR3 contains 15 residues. The germline gives CDR1 MGHRA, CDR2 YSYEKL. Trimming took off 2 bases at V and 3 bases at J, with 13 bases between the two ends. As DNA, the CDR3 is TGCGCCAGCAGCCAAACTTCAGGGAACGACTATGGCTACACCTTC. Its protein is CASSQTSGNDYGYTF.

V is TRBV10-3 and J is TRBJ2-3; TRBD1 matches at 7 bases. V lost 7 bases, J lost 0 bases, and 10 bases stayed unmatched. The CDR3 length is 16 residues. Germline CDR1 ENHRY, CDR2 SYGVKD. The CDR3 loop reads CAITPGQTFSTDTQYF. Written as DNA, the CDR3 is TGTGCCATCACTCCGGGACAGACTTTTAGCACAGATACGCAGTATTTT.

This chain links TRBV7-9 with TRBJ2-1; D is uncertain. The CDR3 extends over 13 amino acids. In germline, CDR1 is SEHNR, CDR2 FQNEAQ (reference sequence). Between the trimmed V and J ends, which lost 3 bases and 8 bases, there was a span of 11 bases. The CDR3 is CASSLRRSHEQFF. CDR3 DNA: TGTGCCAGCAGCTTGCGTAGGAGTCATGAGCAGTTCTTC.

V gene TRBV19 combines with J gene TRBJ1-1, with TRBD1 matching 8 bases. Germline loops: CDR1 LNHDA, CDR2 SQIVND (reference sequence). The ends lost 10 bases at V and 11 bases at J; junction bases unmatched: 12. The CDR3 sequence is 12 residues long. The CDR3 loop reads CATPADRGVAFF. As DNA, the CDR3 is TGTGCCACCCCCGCAGACAGGGGCGTCGCTTTCTTT.

There are a few counts of this clone. The rearrangement uses TRBV30 and TRBJ2-2, with TRBD1 identical over 11 bases. Germline CDR1 is GTSNPN and CDR2 is SVGIG (reference sequence). With 2 bases clipped from V and 3 bases from J, the junction kept 5 bases outside the gene matches. There are 16 residues in the CDR3. The CDR3 is CAWSPRDRGYTGELFF. The DNA for the CDR3 is TGTGCCTGGAGTCCCCGGGACAGGGGGTACACCGGGGAGCTGTTTTTT.

The rearrangement uses TRBV7-2 and TRBJ2-1; 12 bases fit TRBD2. V dropped 4 bases and J dropped 2; count of bases not matched to a gene: 6. This CDR3 has 17 amino acids. CDR1 SGHTA and CDR2 FQGNSA come from the germline V gene. The CDR3 nucleotides are TGTGCCAGCAGCTCCCAACTAGCGGGGGGTCCCTACAATGAGCAGTTCTTC. As protein: CASSSQLAGGPYNEQFF.

The rearrangement joins TRBV2 to TRBJ2-5, with 7 bases aligning to TRBD2. The ends lost 5 bases at V and 5 bases at J; junction bases unmatched: 5. Germline-derived CDR1 and CDR2 are SNHLY and FYNNEI. This CDR3 has 13 amino acids. The CDR3 loop reads CASSRDYEETQYF. The CDR3 DNA is TGTGCCAGCAGTCGGGACTACGAGGAGACCCAGTACTTC.

The chain recombines TRBV6-5 with TRBJ2-3; D is ambiguous. Per the germline V gene, CDR1 is MNHEY and CDR2 is SVGAGI. The length of the CDR3 is 14 residues. Deletions cut 0 bases from V and 0 bases from J, with 4 bases between. CDR3 coding DNA: TGTGCCAGCAGTTACTCGGCAAGCACAGATACGCAGTATTTT. Its protein is CASSYSASTDTQYF.

The V and J genes are TRBV21-1 and TRBJ2-7; no check of the table's D call, TRBD1, against the DNA was made. TRBV21-1 is recorded as a pseudogene. This CDR3 is 13 amino acids long. The CDR3, as DNA: TGTGCCAGCAGCAAAGACAGGGGGTACGAGCAGTACTTC. Translation: CASSKDRGYEQYF.

This clone was found a few times. The chain is built from TRBV7-2 and TRBJ2-7; TRBD2 matches at 7 bases. This CDR3 contains 13 residues. Germline CDR1 SGHTA, CDR2 FQGNSA. The ends lost 3 bases at V and 6 bases at J; junction bases unmatched: 5. The CDR3 coding sequence is TGTGCCAGCAGCTTCGGAGCGGGATCCGAGCAGTACTTC. Its protein is CASSFGAGSEQYF.

The J gene is TRBJ1-2, the V gene TRBV30; D is uncertain. CDR3 size: 13 residues. Trimming left V 3 bases short and J 7 bases short, with 15 bases between. The germline gives CDR1 GTSNPN, CDR2 SVGIG (reference sequence). CDR3 residues: CAWSAMGVGGYTF. For the CDR3, the DNA is TGTGCCTGGAGCGCAATGGGAGTAGGTGGCTACACCTTC.

This clone was found a few times. The CDR3 DNA follows: TGTGCCAGCAGCCAATCACAGGGGGCGAATCAGCCCCAGCATTTT. Its translation is CASSQSQGANQPQHF. This chain joins TRBV7-3 and TRBJ1-5; 9 bases align to TRBD1. After removal of 5 bases from V and 4 bases from J, the junction contained 6 bases not matched to a gene. Germline V gene data show CDR1 as SGHTA and CDR2 as FQGTGA. CDR3 length: 15 amino acids.

The chain carries TRBV2 and TRBJ1-2, with D hard to call. The CDR3 covers 13 residues. The V gene's germline CDR1 is SNHLY and CDR2 FYNNEI. V lost 6 bases, J lost 4 bases, and 12 bases lay in between. CDR3 loop: CASSQTTSYGYTF. CDR3 DNA: TGTGCCAGCAGCCAGACAACGAGCTATGGCTACACCTTC.

The chain uses TRBV18 and TRBJ1-1, with a possible D match to TRBD1 (6 bases). Per the germline V gene, CDR1 is KGHSH and CDR2 is LQKENI. The CDR3 is made up of 14 amino acids. V gave up 5 bases and J gave up 0 bases, with 10 bases separating them. CDR3 loop: CASSNREMNTEAFF. The CDR3 DNA follows: TGTGCCAGCTCAAACAGGGAAATGAACACTGAAGCTTTCTTT.

V gene TRBV19 combines with J gene TRBJ2-7, with 9 bases that match TRBD2. Germline V lookup: CDR1 LNHDA, CDR2 SQIVND (reference sequence). Losses at the gene ends were 4 bases for V and 2 bases for J; bases not matched to a gene: 6. The CDR3 has 15 amino acids. The CDR3 protein is CASSKSGGPPYEQYF. In DNA, the CDR3 is TGTGCCAGTAGTAAAAGCGGGGGGCCGCCCTACGAGCAGTACTTC. The whole variable domain, remainder taken from reference TRBV19 and TRBJ2-7, is DGGITQSPKYLFRKEGQNVTLSCEQNLNHDAMYWYRQDPGQGLRLIYYSQIVNDFQKGDIAEGYSVSREKKESFPLTVTSAQKNPTAFYLCASSKSGGPPYEQYFGPGTRLTVT.

This chain joins TRBV7-3 and TRBJ1-2, with D perhaps matching TRBD1 (5 bases). The CDR3 has 14 amino acids. V was shortened by 5 bases and J by 2 bases, with 12 bases between the two germline ends. Germline CDR1 and CDR2: SGHTA and FQGTGA. The CDR3 coding sequence is TGTGCCAGCAGCCGGGACTCCCGGAACTATGGCTACACCTTC. Translation: CASSRDSRNYGYTF.

The genes are TRBV6-6 and TRBJ1-2; TRBD1 is a possible D gene (5 bases). CDR1 MNHNY and CDR2 SVGAGI come from the germline V gene (reference sequence). Trimming removed 2 bases from V and 2 bases from J, with 15 bases in between. The CDR3 contains 16 residues. CDR3 sequence: CASSYTAGSANYGYTF. CDR3 nucleotide sequence: TGTGCCAGCAGTTACACGGCAGGGTCGGCGAACTATGGCTACACCTTC.

The chain uses TRBV13 and TRBJ2-3, with D tentatively TRBD2 (6 bases). The CDR3 spans 15 residues. Looked up from germline, CDR1 is PRHDT and CDR2 is FYEKMQ (reference sequence). V shed 2 bases and J shed 5 bases, with 14 bases lying between them. The CDR3 coding sequence is TGTGCCAGCAGCTTACTAGCGCCCACACGAGATACGCAGTATTTT. This codes for CASSLLAPTRDTQYF.

This clone was counted only a few times. The chain recombines TRBV7-9 with TRBJ2-3; 7 bases map to TRBD1. V gave up 2 bases and J gave up 5 bases; unmatched junction bases: 7. There are 15 residues in the CDR3. Per the germline V gene, CDR1 is SEHNR and CDR2 is FQNEAQ (reference sequence). The CDR3 region has the DNA TGTGCCAGCAGCTTAAAGACAGGGACGAAAGATACGCAGTATTTT. Translation: CASSLKTGTKDTQYF.

V is TRBV10-2 and J is TRBJ1-5, with TRBD1 matching 9 bases. Germline CDR1 reads WSHSY; CDR2 reads SAAADI. V lost 6 bases, J lost 6 bases, and 12 bases stayed unmatched. The length of the CDR3 is 16 residues. The CDR3 region has the DNA TGCGCCAGCAGCGCGGCAGGAAACAGGGGGCTTCAGCCCCAGCATTTT. Translation gives CASSAAGNRGLQPQHF.

In DNA, the CDR3 is TGTGCCAGCAGCTTTATGACAGGGGGCGAGTACGAGCAGTACTTC. Translating it yields CASSFMTGGEYEQYF. The J gene is TRBJ2-7, the V gene TRBV5-4, with 10 positions matching TRBD1. The CDR3 is 15 amino acids. Germline CDR1 is SGHNT and CDR2 is YYREEE (reference sequence). The ends lost 2 bases at V and 4 bases at J; junction bases unmatched: 6.

The V and J genes are TRBV5-1 and TRBJ1-4, with 7 bases aligning to TRBD1. V shed 3 bases, J shed 7 bases, and the junction held 6 bases outside the gene matches. CDR1 and CDR2 from the germline V gene are SGHRS and YFSETQ. This CDR3 spans 14 amino acids. The CDR3 DNA follows: TGCGCCAGCAGCTCTCGGACAGGTGGTGAAAAACTGTTTTTT. Protein product: CASSSRTGGEKLFF.